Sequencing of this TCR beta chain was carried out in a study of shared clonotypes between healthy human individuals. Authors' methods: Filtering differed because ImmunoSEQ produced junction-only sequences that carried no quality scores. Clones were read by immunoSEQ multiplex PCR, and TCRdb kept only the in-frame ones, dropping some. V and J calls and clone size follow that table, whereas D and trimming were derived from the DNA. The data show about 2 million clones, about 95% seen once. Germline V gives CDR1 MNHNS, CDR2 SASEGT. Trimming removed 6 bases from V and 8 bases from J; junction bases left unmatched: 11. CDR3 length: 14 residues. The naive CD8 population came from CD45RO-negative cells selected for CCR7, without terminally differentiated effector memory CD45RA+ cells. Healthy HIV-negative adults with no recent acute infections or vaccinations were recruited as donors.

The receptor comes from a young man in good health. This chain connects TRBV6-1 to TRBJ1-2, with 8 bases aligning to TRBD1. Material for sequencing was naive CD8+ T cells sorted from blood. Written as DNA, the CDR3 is TGTGCCAGCAGGACGACAGGACAGGGACACGGCTACACCTTC. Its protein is CASRTTGQGHGYTF.